The TCR beta chain under discussion was sequenced for a study of T cells in localized non-small cell lung cancer. The germline V and J ends were trimmed by 0 bases and 5 bases, with 10 bases remaining between them. This CDR3 spans 14 amino acids. Looked up from germline, CDR1 is LNHDA and CDR2 is SQIVND (reference sequence). Repertoires were generated with immunoSEQ multiplex PCR, while TCRdb's copy carries only in-frame clones and drops some. The sample yields about 21,000 clones, roughly 89% seen once. Worth noting for this clone: Antigen unknown.

Regarding the study as a whole: Uninvolved adjacent lung showed the highest T cell clonality, exceeding tumor. Among blood samples, higher T cell density accompanied longer overall survival.

The sequence was obtained from a male donor at least 60 years old with stage I squamous cell lung carcinoma. The chain employs TRBV19 and TRBJ1-2, with a tentative D call TRBD1 (5 bases). The sample here was peripheral blood, taken before any cancer treatment. CDR3 DNA sequence: TGTGCCAGTAGTATAGATCCAGGGCGGTATGGCTACACCTTC. It is translated as CASSIDPGRYGYTF. The full variable domain, rest sourced from reference TRBV19 and TRBJ1-2, is DGGITQSPKYLFRKEGQNVTLSCEQNLNHDAMYWYRQDPGQGLRLIYYSQIVNDFQKGDIAEGYSVSREKKESFPLTVTSAQKNPTAFYLCASSIDPGRYGYTFGSGTRLTVV.